The sequence of this T cell receptor beta chain was determined in a study of technical replicates of blood from a handful of donors. The ends were cut back, 3 bases at V and 4 bases at J, with 9 bases in the middle. The V gene's germline CDR1 is ENHRY and CDR2 SYGVKD. The CDR3 covers 14 residues. TCRdb's table, derived via immunoSEQ multiplex PCR, lists solely in-frame clones and lacks some. The sample lists 70,000 to 80,000 clones; 92% were seen once. The V and J genes are TRBV10-3 and TRBJ2-2; D remains unclear. This sequence was found in a human donor in good health. Input material: T cells isolated from PBMCs. CDR3 DNA: TGTGCCATCAGTGATGGAGCGAGCACCGGGGAGCTGTTTTTT. Translated, it gives CAISDGASTGELFF.